This TCR beta chain stems from a study of a mutant IDH1 vaccine in newly diagnosed glioma (dated by TCRdb to 2020 to 2023). Study-level background: Eight vaccinations were administered to patients in weeks 1, 3, 5, 7, 11, 15, 19 and 23, corresponding to visits V03 through V10. Vaccination was initiated 4-6 weeks after radiotherapy alone, or concurrently with temozolomide cycles in the chemotherapy-containing groups. The approximately 32 treated patients were roughly 62% male and roughly 40% female, with a mean age of approximately 40 years. Before enrollment, patients had received standard therapy of radiotherapy alone, temozolomide alone, or radiochemotherapy with temozolomide; most received the combination. Peripheral blood samples were drawn at six visits, namely V03 (baseline), V05, V07, V10, V12 and V13. Longitudinal TCRB deep sequencing was done for 25 to 30 treated patients, wherever samples were available for exploratory analyses. Overall study results and their limits: Immune responses induced by the vaccine were seen in around 93% of patients across multiple MHC alleles. The authors stated that sample limitations prevented analyses of patient blood samples from being reproduced. Selection of PBMC samples for TCRB deep sequencing was based on availability. Changes in the top peripheral T cell clonotypes picked up by TCRB sequencing did not appear to be linked to pseudoprogression.

The sample's time point label is to be understood as: week 11, during vaccination. Every vaccine dose consisted of 300 ug of a 20-mer mutant IDH1 peptide in Montanide, administered subcutaneously together with topical imiquimod. Newly diagnosed WHO grade 3 or 4 IDH1-mutant astrocytomas showing loss of nuclear ATRX were present in the donors. The samples were drawn from NOA16, a multicentre, single-arm, open-label phase I trial in Germany that tested a mutant IDH1 peptide vaccine in humans for the first time. Genomic DNA for TCRB sequencing was extracted from EDTA blood using the DNeasy Blood and Tissue Kit. The library was produced with the immunoSEQ multiplex PCR assay. Following the manufacturer's protocol, the hsTCRB Kit was used to amplify rearranged TCR beta chain sequences. Sequencing of TCRB libraries was carried out on an Illumina MiSeq. In the original analysis: The kit vendor's proprietary platform handled demultiplexing, trimming and gene mapping. TCRdb obtained this table from immuneACCESS and retained in-frame rearrangements with V and J assigned. These tables miss some clones; where compared with another copy, unresolved V genes account for less than half of the shortfall, and the remainder is unexplained. V, J and clone size reflect that table, while D and trimming were determined from the DNA. The sample has around 65,000 clones on record, roughly 80% of them singletons. The biggest ten clones account for 5.9% of the sample.

From the cysteine up to the phenylalanine, the CDR3 has a length of 13 residues. Solely the CDR3 DNA is kept, with 39 bases framed from the first base. As encoded in the germline V gene, CDR1 is SGHAT while CDR2 is FQNNGV. V loses 0 bases, J loses 3 bases, and the germline ends lie 5 bases apart. As for this clone: The antigen it recognizes is unknown. The sample holds no much larger clone one base away, and base qualities are not on file.

Recombination joined TRBV11-2 with TRBJ1-2; no confident D gene assignment can be made. The receptor was isolated from a man in his forties or fifties with glioma. Here the sequenced sample was PBMCs, taken from a glioma patient whose treatment included an IDH1 peptide vaccine. CDR3 reads: CASSLDTDYGYTF. In nucleotides, the sequence is TGTGCCAGCAGCTTAGACACAGACTATGGCTACACCTTC.